These T cell receptor beta chains were read from a single sample in a study of metastatic and nonmetastatic thyroid tumors. TCRdb re-called clones from the PCR reads using MiXCR. The data hold roughly 34,000 clones, with 20% to 25% observed a single time. The sequenced material came from tumor tissue. The receptors stem from a male donor with papillary thyroid cancer or a benign thyroid nodule (not recorded which). Some clones in this sample may be carry-over from other donors' samples. The CDR3 runs from the conserved cysteine through the conserved F or W. D genes are given only for firm matches. Not every row has a clone size; where given, it reads once, few, many or a size class.

clone size	D gene	V gene	J gene	CDR3 DNA	CDR3 protein
few	-	TRBV12-3/TRBV12-4	TRBJ2-2	TGTGCCAGCAGAAGGACAGGGGAGCTGTTTTTT	CASRRTGELFF
-	-	TRBV4-1	TRBJ1-5	TGCGCCAGTAGCCATGCGTTGGGCCAGCCCCAGCATTTT	CASSHALGQPQHF
medium-sized	TRBD1	TRBV7-8	TRBJ2-1	TGTGCCAGCAGCTTAACAGGGGGTTCCTACAATGAGCAGTTCTTC	CASSLTGGSYNEQFF
few	TRBD1	TRBV6-1	TRBJ2-7	TGTGCCGGACAGGGTCCTTCCTACGAGCAGTACTTC	CAGQGPSYEQYF
few	-	TRBV6-1	TRBJ2-7	TGTGCCAGCAATGGGGGAATAAGACACTACGAGCAGTACTTC	CASNGGIRHYEQYF
many	-	TRBV11-2	TRBJ2-3	TGTGCCAGCAGCTTAGACGGACGCACAGATACGCAGTATTTT	CASSLDGRTDTQYF
many	-	TRBV11-2	TRBJ2-7	TGTGCCTCCTCCAGTGGAAGCTCCTACGAGCAGTACTTC	CASSSGSSYEQYF
few	TRBD1	TRBV6-1	TRBJ2-7	TGTGCCAGCACTCGCAGGGGGACCGAGCAGTACTTC	CASTRRGTEQYF
-	TRBD2	TRBV20-1	TRBJ2-7	TGCAGTGCTAGAGACCATAGCGGGGGGGCCTACGAGCAGTACTTC	CSARDHSGGAYEQYF
medium-sized	-	TRBV6-1	TRBJ2-1	TGTGCCAGCAGTGAAGCCCCGAACGGGATATACAATGAGCAGTTCTTC	CASSEAPNGIYNEQFF
many	TRBD2	TRBV10-3	TRBJ2-2	TGTGCCACCATGGGACTAGCGGGAACCACCGGGGAGCTGTTTTTT	CATMGLAGTTGELFF
-	-	TRBV20-1	TRBJ1-5	TGCAGTGCTAGAGTGGGGGGCGGAGCCAAGCCCCAGCATTTT	CSARVGGGAKPQHF
-	-	TRBV20-1	TRBJ2-1	TGCAGTGCTAGGAGCCCCCGCAGTTCCTACAATGAGCAGTTCTTC	CSARSPRSSYNEQFF
many	TRBD2	TRBV11-2	TRBJ2-2	TGTGCCAGCAGCTTAGATTTTTTTGCGGGAGGGAGGAGCGGGGAGCTGTTTTTT	CASSLDFFAGGRSGELFF
many	TRBD1	TRBV30	TRBJ1-1	TGTGCCTGGACTAGACAGGGGACGAGAGGTACTGAAGCTTTCTTT	CAWTRQGTRGTEAFF
few	-	TRBV28	TRBJ2-7	TGTGCCAGCAGTTTAATGGACAGCGGGCAGCAGTACTTC	CASSLMDSGQQYF
many	TRBD1	TRBV30	TRBJ2-7	TGTGCCTGGACCGGGTCAGGACAGGGATCCTACGAGCAGTACTTC	CAWTGSGQGSYEQYF
few	-	TRBV6-1	TRBJ2-5	TGTGCCAGCAGCCAGATCACAGGGGGGGGAAAGAGGGAGACCCAGTACTTC	CASSQITGGGKRETQYF
few	TRBD2	TRBV6-1	TRBJ2-7	TGTGCCAGCGTCGGCGGGGGATTCCACGAGCAGTACTTC	CASVGGGFHEQYF
many	TRBD1	TRBV3-1	TRBJ1-3	TGTGCCAGCAGCCAAGATTCACAGGGGTCTTTTTTCCTCTCTGGAAACACCATATATTTT	CASSQDSQGSFFLSGNTIYF
-	-	TRBV27	TRBJ1-5	TGTGCCAGCAGTCCCGACAGGTATAGCAATCAGCCCCAGCATTTT	CASSPDRYSNQPQHF
many	-	TRBV5-1	TRBJ1-1	TGCGCCAGCAGCCAACAGGGTTTGAACACTGAAGCTTTCTTT	CASSQQGLNTEAFF
many	-	TRBV5-6	TRBJ2-5	TGTGCCAGCACAGGGCCTCAAGAGACCCAGTACTTC	CASTGPQETQYF
medium-sized	-	TRBV28	TRBJ2-1	TGTGCCAGCAGATCACATGTTTTAGATTACAATGAGCAGTTCTTC	CASRSHVLDYNEQFF
few	-	TRBV10-3	TRBJ2-2	TGTGCCATCAGTGAGTCTTGGGAAGGTGGCACCGGGGAGCTGTTTTTT	CAISESWEGGTGELFF
few	-	TRBV12-3/TRBV12-4	TRBJ2-5	TGTGCCAGCAGCCCCAGGTTGTACCAAGAGACCCAGTACTTC	CASSPRLYQETQYF
-	-	TRBV6-9	TRBJ2-7	TGTGCCAGCAGTTTGCGTGGAAGCGAGCAGTACTTC	CASSLRGSEQYF